This T cell receptor beta chain was sequenced in a study of T cell repertoires in cytomegalovirus infection. Overall study: Matching HLA type and CMV infection were both indicated by public TCR beta signatures.

TCRdb recomputed calls from the reads with MiXCR, one row per CDR3 protein. The sample consists of 250,000 or so distinct CDR3 sequences, over 15% of them appearing once. This clonotype was detected only a few times. From germline, CDR1 is MNHNY and CDR2 SVGAGI (reference sequence). Trimming left V 5 bases short and J 6 bases short, with 24 bases between. The length of the CDR3 is 17 residues. Sequencing was carried out using CD8+ T cells from PBMCs. The sequence came from a human donor in good health (CMV status not recorded). Some clones in this sample may be carry-over from other donors' samples. This chain links TRBV6-6 with TRBJ2-3; D is ambiguous. The CDR3 protein is CASSAEPYRLSLDTQYF. The CDR3 nucleotides read TGTGCCAGCAGTGCCGAACCCTACAGACTGTCGTTGGATACGCAGTATTTT.